This T cell receptor (beta chain) comes out of a study of read filtering for tumor transcriptome and immune sequencing. Overall study: Whole-transcriptome libraries were prepared after DNase treatment.

Molecular barcoded adaptors covering alpha/delta and beta/gamma chains were used on around 400 ng RNA. TCRdb recomputed calls from the reads with MiXCR, one row per CDR3 protein. The sample includes some 130,000 distinct CDR3 sequences, 13% seen only once; the top ten take 7.5% to 9.5%. Trimming removed 5 bases from V and 4 bases from J, with 11 bases in between. The CDR3 contains 12 residues. The germline gives CDR1 SQVTM, CDR2 ANQGSEA. This clonotype originated in a donor aged 40 or over with multiple myeloma. Input material: a population of CD138-negative cells sorted from bone marrow. The gene calls are TRBV29-1 and TRBJ1-1, with D perhaps matching TRBD1 (5 bases). CDR3 region: CSVRDPLTEAFF. The CDR3, as DNA: TGCAGCGTTCGGGACCCCCTCACTGAAGCTTTCTTT.